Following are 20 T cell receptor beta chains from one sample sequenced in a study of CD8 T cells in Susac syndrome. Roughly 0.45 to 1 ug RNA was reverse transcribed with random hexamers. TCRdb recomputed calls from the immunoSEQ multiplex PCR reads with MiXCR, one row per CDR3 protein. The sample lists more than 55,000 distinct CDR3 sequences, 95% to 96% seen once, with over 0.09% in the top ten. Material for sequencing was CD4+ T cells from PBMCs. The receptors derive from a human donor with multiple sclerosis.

The chain's CDR3 is CASSVAPSGVETQYF. CDR3 nucleotide sequence: TGTGCCAGCAGCGTAGCTCCTAGCGGGGTGGAGACCCAGTACTTC. This sequence joins TRBV9 and TRBJ2-5; 9 nucleotides agree with TRBD2. The CDR3 extends over 15 amino acids. The V segment lost 0 bases and the J segment 5 bases; nucleotides outside the gene matches: 5. Germline values: CDR1 SGDLS, CDR2 YYNGEE.

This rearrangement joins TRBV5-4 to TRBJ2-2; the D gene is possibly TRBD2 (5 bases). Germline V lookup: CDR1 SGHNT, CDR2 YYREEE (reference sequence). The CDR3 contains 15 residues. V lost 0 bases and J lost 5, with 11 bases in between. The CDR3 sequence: CASSLVAGDTGELFF. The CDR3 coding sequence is TGTGCCAGCAGCTTGGTGGCCGGGGATACCGGGGAGCTGTTTTTT.

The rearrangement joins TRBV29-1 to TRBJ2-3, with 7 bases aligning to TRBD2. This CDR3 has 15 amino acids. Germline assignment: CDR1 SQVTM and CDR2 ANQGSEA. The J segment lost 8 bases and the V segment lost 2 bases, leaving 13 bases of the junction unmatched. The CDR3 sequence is CSVEIGLAGRPTQYF. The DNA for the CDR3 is TGCAGCGTTGAAATCGGTTTAGCGGGCAGGCCTACGCAGTATTTT.

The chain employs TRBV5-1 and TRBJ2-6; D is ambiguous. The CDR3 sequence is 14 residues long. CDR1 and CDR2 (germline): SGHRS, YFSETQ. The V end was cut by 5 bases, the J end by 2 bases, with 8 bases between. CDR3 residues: CASRSNTGANVLTF. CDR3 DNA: TGCGCCAGCAGGTCAAACACTGGGGCCAACGTCCTGACTTTC.

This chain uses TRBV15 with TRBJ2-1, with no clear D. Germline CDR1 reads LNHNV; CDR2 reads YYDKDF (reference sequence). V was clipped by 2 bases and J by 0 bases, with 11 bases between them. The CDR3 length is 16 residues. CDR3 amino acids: CATSRTRSLSYNEQFF. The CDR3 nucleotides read TGTGCCACCAGCAGAACCCGTTCTCTCTCCTACAATGAGCAGTTCTTC.

The CDR3 spells CASSSLAGGTLTGNEQFF. DNA for the CDR3: TGTGCCAGCAGCTCACTAGCGGGGGGGACCCTGACCGGAAATGAGCAGTTCTTC. The rearrangement joins TRBV11-3 to TRBJ2-1; 13 positions agree with TRBD2. J was trimmed by 7 bases and V by 4 bases; bases with no gene match: 13. Germline V gene data show CDR1 as SGHNT and CDR2 as YENEEA. This CDR3 region has 18 residues.

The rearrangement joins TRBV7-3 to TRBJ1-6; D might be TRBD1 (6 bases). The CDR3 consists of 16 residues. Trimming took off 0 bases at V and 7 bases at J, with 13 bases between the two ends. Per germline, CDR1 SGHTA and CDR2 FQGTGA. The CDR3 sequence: CASSLTGGARNSPLHF. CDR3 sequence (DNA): TGTGCCAGCAGCTTAACTGGGGGGGCGCGGAATTCACCCCTCCACTTT. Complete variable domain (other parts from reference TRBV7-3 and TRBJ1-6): GAGVSQTPSNKVTEKGKYVELRCDPISGHTALYWYRQSLGQGPEFLIYFQGTGAADDSGLPNDRFFAVRPEGSVSTLKIQRTERGDSAVYLCASSLTGGARNSPLHFGNGTRLTVT.

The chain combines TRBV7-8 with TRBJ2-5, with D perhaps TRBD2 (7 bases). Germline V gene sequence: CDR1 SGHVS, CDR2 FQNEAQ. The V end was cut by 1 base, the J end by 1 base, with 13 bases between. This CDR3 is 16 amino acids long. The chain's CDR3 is CASSLGGGGPQETQYF. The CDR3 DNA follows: TGTGCCAGCAGCTTAGGTGGCGGGGGCCCCCAAGAGACCCAGTACTTC.

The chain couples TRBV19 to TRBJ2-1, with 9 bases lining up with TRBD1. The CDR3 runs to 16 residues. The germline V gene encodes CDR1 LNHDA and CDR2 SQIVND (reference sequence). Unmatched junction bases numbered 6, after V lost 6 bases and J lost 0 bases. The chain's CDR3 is CASSGQGSGSYNEQFF. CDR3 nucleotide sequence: TGTGCCAGTAGCGGACAGGGGTCGGGCTCCTACAATGAGCAGTTCTTC.

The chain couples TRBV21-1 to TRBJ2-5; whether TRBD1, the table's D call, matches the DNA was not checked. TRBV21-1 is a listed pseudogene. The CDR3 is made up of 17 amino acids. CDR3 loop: CASSGRRDLQDQETQYF. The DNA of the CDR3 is TGTGCCAGCAGCGGGCGACGGGACCTGCAGGACCAAGAGACCCAGTACTTC.

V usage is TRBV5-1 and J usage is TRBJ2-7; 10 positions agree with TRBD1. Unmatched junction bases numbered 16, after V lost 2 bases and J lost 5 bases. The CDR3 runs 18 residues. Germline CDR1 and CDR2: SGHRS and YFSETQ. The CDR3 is CASSFGLGTGEISHEQYF. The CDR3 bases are TGCGCCAGCAGCTTCGGTCTCGGGACAGGGGAGATTTCCCACGAGCAGTACTTC.

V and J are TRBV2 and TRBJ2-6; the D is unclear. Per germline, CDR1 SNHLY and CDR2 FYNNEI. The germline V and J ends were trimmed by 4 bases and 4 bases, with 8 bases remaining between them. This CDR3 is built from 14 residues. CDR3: CASSARLGANVLTF. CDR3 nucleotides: TGTGCCAGCAGTGCCCGGTTAGGGGCCAACGTCCTGACTTTC.

CDR3 amino acids: CSATSTGELFF. In DNA, the CDR3 is TGCAGTGCTACCTCCACCGGGGAGCTGTTTTTT. The rearrangement uses TRBV20-1 and TRBJ2-2; D is ambiguous. The CDR3 contains 11 residues. V lost 4 bases and J 4 bases, leaving 4 bases between the germline ends. From germline, CDR1 is DFQATT and CDR2 SNEGSKA (reference sequence).

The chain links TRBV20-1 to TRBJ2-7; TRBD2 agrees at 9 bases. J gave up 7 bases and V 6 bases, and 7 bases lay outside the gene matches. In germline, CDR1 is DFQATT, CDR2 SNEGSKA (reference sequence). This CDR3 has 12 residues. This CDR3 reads CSATGTSREQYF. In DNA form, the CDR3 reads TGCAGTGCAACAGGGACTAGCAGGGAGCAGTACTTC.

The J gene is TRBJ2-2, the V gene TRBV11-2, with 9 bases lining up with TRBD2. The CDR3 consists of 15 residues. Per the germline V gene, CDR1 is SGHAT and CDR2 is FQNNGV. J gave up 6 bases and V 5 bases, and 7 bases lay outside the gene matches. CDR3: CASSTPRGGAGELFF. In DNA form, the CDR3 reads TGTGCCAGCAGCACACCTCGCGGGGGGGCCGGGGAGCTGTTTTTT. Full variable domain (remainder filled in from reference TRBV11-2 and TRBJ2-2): EAGVAQSPRYKIIEKRQSVAFWCNPISGHATLYWYQQILGQGPKLLIQFQNNGVVDDSQLPKDRFSAERLKGVDSTLKIQPAKLEDSAVYLCASSTPRGGAGELFFGEGSRLTVL.

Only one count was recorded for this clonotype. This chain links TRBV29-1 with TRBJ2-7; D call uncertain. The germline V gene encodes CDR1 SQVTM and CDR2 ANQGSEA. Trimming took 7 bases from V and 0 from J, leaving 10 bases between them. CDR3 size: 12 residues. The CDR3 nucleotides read TGCAGCGGAGGACCTAACTCCTACGAGCAGTACTTC. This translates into CSGGPNSYEQYF.

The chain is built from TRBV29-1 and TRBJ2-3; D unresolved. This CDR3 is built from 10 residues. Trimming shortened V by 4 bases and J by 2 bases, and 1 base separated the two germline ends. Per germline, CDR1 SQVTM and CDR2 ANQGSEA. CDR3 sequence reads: CSVATDTQYF. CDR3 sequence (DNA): TGCAGCGTTGCCACAGATACGCAGTATTTT.

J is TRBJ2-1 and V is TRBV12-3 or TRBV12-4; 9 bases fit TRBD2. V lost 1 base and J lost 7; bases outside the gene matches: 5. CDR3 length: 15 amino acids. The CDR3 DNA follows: TGTGCCAGCAGTTTAGTCTCTAGCGGGGTTAATGAGCAGTTCTTC. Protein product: CASSLVSSGVNEQFF.

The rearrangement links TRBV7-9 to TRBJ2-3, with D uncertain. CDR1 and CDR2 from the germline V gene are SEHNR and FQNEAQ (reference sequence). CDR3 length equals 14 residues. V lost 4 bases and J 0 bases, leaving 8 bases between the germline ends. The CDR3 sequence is CASSSGRSTDTQYF. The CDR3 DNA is TGTGCCAGCAGCTCCGGACGAAGCACAGATACGCAGTATTTT.

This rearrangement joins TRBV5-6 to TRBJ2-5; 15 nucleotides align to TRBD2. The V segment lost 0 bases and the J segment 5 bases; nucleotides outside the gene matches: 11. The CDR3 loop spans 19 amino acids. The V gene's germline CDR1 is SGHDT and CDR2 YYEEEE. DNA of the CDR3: TGTGCCAGCAGCTTGGATCCCGGGACTAGCGGGGGGCGGAGGGAGACCCAGTACTTC. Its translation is CASSLDPGTSGGRRETQYF.